This T cell receptor beta chain was sequenced during a study of blood T cells in healthy people across ages. Study-level background: Per two T cells, template switching captured roughly one barcoded beta molecule. Overall study findings and caveats: Getting older went along with TCR beta diversity per million T cells dropping roughly linearly.

Next came a second PCR, run for about 7 to 12 cycles, which used a sample-barcoded 5' primer along with a J-beta primer mix. MiXCR was run by TCRdb on the 5' RACE reads, yielding one entry per CDR3 protein. Among roughly 1,700,000 distinct CDR3 sequences listed, 28% were seen once. Per sample, a minimum of 6 million PBMCs were isolated. In this sample, this clonotype turned up a few times. What it binds is unknown. V lost 6 bases and J lost 5, with 11 bases in between. This CDR3 is 12 amino acids long. Germline lookup yields CDR1 DFQATT and CDR2 SNEGSKA (reference sequence). Source material: blood. This clonotype was obtained from a woman aged 25 to 39 in good health. The V call is TRBV20-1, the J call TRBJ1-5, with D perhaps matching TRBD1 (5 bases). The CDR3 sequence: CSARDGHQPQHF. CDR3 bases: TGCAGTGCCCGGGACGGGCATCAGCCCCAGCATTTT.